The 28 T cell receptor beta chains below come from one sample, sequenced in a study of T-cell memory formation after mild COVID-19. TCRdb re-analysed the 5' RACE reads in MiXCR, keeping a single row per CDR3 protein. This sample has roughly 510,000 distinct CDR3 sequences; roughly 17% occur once, and the top ten carry about 7.4%. Sample: PBMCs or a T cell subset sorted from them (not recorded which). These receptors all stem from an adult woman who had mild COVID-19 (a few samples of this study predate the infection). Cell type and time point are not known.

This rearrangement joins TRBV7-6 to TRBJ2-1; 10 positions agree with TRBD1. This CDR3 contains 14 residues. CDR1 and CDR2 (germline): SGHVS, FNYEAQ. The junction had 3 bases not matched to a gene; V was cut back by 1 base and J by 9 bases. CDR3: CASSLVGQGPEQFF. The CDR3 DNA reads as TGTGCCAGCAGCTTAGTGGGACAGGGGCCTGAGCAGTTCTTC.

This clonotype showed up just a few times. This chain links TRBV4-1 with TRBJ2-3; 11 bases agree with TRBD2. With 4 bases clipped from V and 3 bases from J, the junction kept 6 bases outside the gene matches. The CDR3 has 16 residues. Per germline, CDR1 MGHRA and CDR2 YSYEKL. The CDR3 nucleotides are TGCGCCAGCAGCCGTTCGACTAGCGGGAAAACAGATACGCAGTATTTT. Protein product: CASSRSTSGKTDTQYF.

There are a few counts of this clonotype. CDR3 coding DNA: TGTGCCAGCAGCACCCGACTAGCGGCCTACAATGAGCAGTTCTTC. Amino acids: CASSTRLAAYNEQFF. This chain uses TRBV7-3 with TRBJ2-1; 9 bases map to TRBD2. This CDR3 has 15 residues. The V gene's germline CDR1 is SGHTA and CDR2 FQGTGA. Losses at the gene ends were 5 bases for V and 2 bases for J; bases not matched to a gene: 4.

The chain joins TRBV7-9 to TRBJ2-1; 7 nucleotides align to TRBD1. This CDR3 spans 16 amino acids. Germline trimming cut 4 bases from V and 4 bases from J; bases unmatched to any gene: 10. Looked up from germline, CDR1 is SEHNR and CDR2 is FQNEAQ (reference sequence). CDR3 in amino acids: CASSSHRGYQYNEQFF. The CDR3 region has the DNA TGTGCCAGCAGCTCACACAGGGGTTATCAGTACAATGAGCAGTTCTTC.

The chain carries TRBV29-1 and TRBJ1-4, with TRBD1 matching over 8 bases. Germline loops: CDR1 SQVTM, CDR2 ANQGSEA. CDR3 length: 15 amino acids. V shed 0 bases and J 8 bases; nucleotides not matched to a gene: 8. CDR3 bases: TGCAGCGTTGAAGAACGTCAGGGGGCGGGGGAAAAACTGTTTTTT. It yields the protein CSVEERQGAGEKLFF.

V is TRBV29-1 and J is TRBJ2-1; 16 nucleotides line up with TRBD2. The CDR3 runs to 19 residues. After removal of 4 bases from V and 2 bases from J, the junction contained 11 bases not matched to a gene. The V gene's germline CDR1 is SQVTM and CDR2 ANQGSEA. The CDR3 is CSVGDPGLAGGQAYNEQFF. The CDR3 coding sequence is TGCAGCGTTGGAGATCCGGGACTAGCGGGAGGGCAGGCCTACAATGAGCAGTTCTTC.

This clonotype was seen once. This chain links TRBV2 with TRBJ2-2; D is unresolved. The V end was cut by 4 bases, the J end by 4 bases, with 7 bases between. The CDR3 length is 13 residues. The germline gives CDR1 SNHLY, CDR2 FYNNEI. CDR3 DNA sequence: TGTGCCAGCAGTGGGGCCTCCACCGGGGAGCTGTTTTTT. Translation: CASSGASTGELFF.

V usage is TRBV12-3 or TRBV12-4 and J usage is TRBJ1-6; D may be TRBD1 (5 bases). CDR3 length: 14 residues. Trimming took 5 bases from V and 6 from J, leaving 11 bases between them. In nucleotides, the CDR3 is TGTGCCAGCAGTGTACACGACAGTAATTCACCCCTCCACTTT. Amino acids: CASSVHDSNSPLHF.

The rearrangement joins TRBV21-1 to TRBJ2-2. TRBV21-1 is described as a pseudogene. The CDR3 loop spans 16 amino acids. The CDR3 here is CASSKITKPVTGELFF. CDR3 nucleotides: TGTGCCAGCAGCAAAATAACTAAGCCCGTCACCGGGGAGCTGTTTTTT.

The V and J genes are TRBV7-3 and TRBJ1-1; the D gene is possibly TRBD1 (5 bases). V was trimmed by 8 bases and J by 4 bases, leaving 14 bases between them. The CDR3 spans 13 residues. The germline gives CDR1 SGHTA, CDR2 FQGTGA. CDR3 loop: CASGATGGTEAFF. For the CDR3, the DNA is TGTGCCAGCGGGGCGACCGGAGGCACTGAAGCTTTCTTT.

This chain joins TRBV7-3 and TRBJ2-3; 7 bases map to TRBD1. The CDR3 extends over 15 amino acids. V gave up 3 bases and J gave up 1 base; unmatched junction bases: 4. Germline values: CDR1 SGHTA, CDR2 FQGTGA. This CDR3 is CASSFDGTGTDTQYF. In nucleotides, the CDR3 is TGTGCCAGCAGCTTTGACGGGACAGGCACAGATACGCAGTATTTT.

The chain has TRBV29-1 and TRBJ1-1; D ambiguous. Trimming took off 7 bases at V and 0 bases at J, with 6 bases between the two ends. Per germline, CDR1 SQVTM and CDR2 ANQGSEA. The CDR3 sequence is 11 residues long. CDR3 protein: CSASVNTEAFF. Written as DNA, the CDR3 is TGCAGCGCTTCCGTGAACACTGAAGCTTTCTTT.

This clonotype was seen at least ten times. The chain has TRBV12-3 or TRBV12-4 and TRBJ2-6, with no clear D. The CDR3 is made up of 11 amino acids. Trimming left V 4 bases short and J 9 bases short, with 4 bases between. The CDR3 reads CASSSLNVLTF. Here the CDR3 DNA reads TGTGCCAGCAGTTCCCTCAACGTCCTGACTTTC.

This clonotype was seen only a few times. The chain has TRBV27 and TRBJ1-2, with D possibly TRBD1 on 5 matching bases. Germline lookup yields CDR1 MNHEY and CDR2 SMNVEV (reference sequence). CDR3 size: 14 residues. Deletions cut 5 bases from V and 1 base from J, with 11 bases between. The CDR3 DNA sequence: TGTGCCAGCAGTCCCCTGACAGTTAACTATGGCTACACCTTC. It is translated as CASSPLTVNYGYTF.

This chain links TRBV5-1 with TRBJ2-5; D remains unclear. V lost 9 bases and J 1 base, leaving 13 bases between the germline ends. CDR1 SGHRS and CDR2 YFSETQ come from the germline V gene. The CDR3 is made up of 13 amino acids. CDR3 in DNA: TGCGCCACCAAAAGGGTTCCCCAAGAGACCCAGTACTTC. Its translation is CATKRVPQETQYF. The variable domain in full, with the rest retrieved from reference TRBV5-1 and TRBJ2-5, is KAGVTQTPRYLIKTRGQQVTLSCSPISGHRSVSWYQQTPGQGLQFLFEYFSETQRNKGNFPGRFSGRQFSNSRSEMNVSTLELGDSALYLCATKRVPQETQYFGPGTRLLVL.

In this sample, this clonotype turned up a few times. This rearrangement joins TRBV7-2 to TRBJ2-1; possibly TRBD2 for D (5 bases). Germline V gene lookup returns CDR1 SGHTA and CDR2 FQGNSA. This CDR3 region has 15 residues. V was clipped by 4 bases and J by 7 bases, with 17 bases between them. The CDR3 loop reads CASSSPMGRWNEQFF. The CDR3 DNA reads as TGTGCCAGCAGCTCCCCAATGGGGAGATGGAATGAGCAGTTCTTC.

This clonotype was counted only a few times. V gene TRBV7-2 combines with J gene TRBJ1-3; 8 bases are a match to TRBD1. V shed 6 bases, J shed 0 bases, and the junction held 4 bases outside the gene matches. Germline lookup yields CDR1 SGHTA and CDR2 FQGNSA. CDR3 length: 15 residues. CDR3 DNA sequence: TGTGCCAGCAGACAACAGGGGGGCTCTGGAAACACCATATATTTT. Its protein is CASRQQGGSGNTIYF. The full variable domain, rest sourced from reference TRBV7-2 and TRBJ1-3, is GAGVSQSPSNKVTEKGKDVELRCDPISGHTALYWYRQSLGQGLEFLIYFQGNSAPDKSGLPSDRFSAERTGGSVSTLTIQRTQQEDSAVYLCASRQQGGSGNTIYFGEGSWLTVV.

This clonotype showed up just a few times. This rearrangement joins TRBV7-6 to TRBJ2-7, with D perhaps matching TRBD1 (6 bases). Germline loops: CDR1 SGHVS, CDR2 FNYEAQ. The CDR3 length is 13 residues. V lost 5 bases and J 4 bases, leaving 12 bases between the germline ends. CDR3 region: CASSALGGYEQYF. CDR3 DNA: TGTGCCAGCAGCGCCTTAGGGGGATACGAGCAGTACTTC.

The chain has TRBV5-1 and TRBJ2-1; the D is unclear. Germline CDR1 is SGHRS and CDR2 is YFSETQ. V was shortened by 0 bases and J by 4 bases, with 11 bases between the two germline ends. The CDR3 runs 15 residues. The CDR3 loop is CASSLDVLVYNEQFF. The CDR3 DNA reads TGCGCCAGCAGCTTGGACGTGTTGGTATACAATGAGCAGTTCTTC.

The sample holds a few counts of this clonotype. This chain uses TRBV9 with TRBJ2-7; the match to TRBD1 covers 11 bases. Trimming cost V 3 bases and J 3 bases; bases outside gene matches: 8. Germline lookup yields CDR1 SGDLS and CDR2 YYNGEE. The CDR3 covers 16 residues. In nucleotides, the CDR3 is TGTGCCAGCAGCGGCGGGAGGACAGGGGGCAACTACGAGCAGTACTTC. Encoded protein: CASSGGRTGGNYEQYF.

This clonotype was found once. V is TRBV5-5 and J is TRBJ1-2; possible D gene TRBD1, 6 bases. CDR1 is SGHKS, CDR2 YYEKEE, per germline (reference sequence). This CDR3 region has 16 residues. Deletions cut 0 bases from V and 2 bases from J, with 14 bases between. In DNA, the CDR3 is TGTGCCAGCAGCTTGGCTACCGGGACACTGAACTATGGCTACACCTTC. It is translated as CASSLATGTLNYGYTF. Complete variable domain (other parts from reference TRBV5-5 and TRBJ1-2): DAGVTQSPTHLIKTRGQQVTLRCSPISGHKSVSWYQQVLGQGPQFIFQYYEKEERGRGNFPDRFSARQFPNYSSELNVNALLLGDSALYLCASSLATGTLNYGYTFGSGTRLTVV.

The V gene is TRBV20-1, the J gene TRBJ1-5; no clear D gene. V lost 2 bases and J lost 1, with 6 bases in between. The CDR3 spans 13 residues. CDR1 and CDR2 from the germline V gene are DFQATT and SNEGSKA (reference sequence). The CDR3 DNA sequence: TGCAGTGCTAGAAGGAACAGCAATCAGCCCCAGCATTTT. Protein sequence: CSARRNSNQPQHF.

This clonotype was picked up many times. The chain is built from TRBV30 and TRBJ2-3; no reliable D call. CDR3 length: 14 residues. V was cut by 1 base and J by 3 bases, with 11 bases left in between. CDR1 is GTSNPN, CDR2 SVGIG, per germline (reference sequence). This chain's CDR3 is CAWSGLARTDTQYF. The CDR3 DNA reads as TGTGCCTGGAGTGGGTTAGCAAGGACAGATACGCAGTATTTT.

Concerning this clonotype: It is likely a read error, because the conserved phenylalanine at the end of the CDR3 is missing. The limits of the CDR3 on the DNA are not certain, so only TCRdb's listed CDR3 is given. The chain joins TRBV12-3 or TRBV12-4 to TRBJ1-2. Counting both end residues, the CDR3 totals 11 amino acids. CDR3 region: CASSLLRAVGV.

The V call is TRBV10-3, the J call TRBJ2-2; tentatively, D is TRBD2 (6 bases). The CDR3 totals 14 residues. Trimming pared 4 bases from V and 2 bases from J, leaving 8 bases between. Germline V gene lookup returns CDR1 ENHRY and CDR2 SYGVKD. The CDR3 coding sequence is TGTGCCATCAGTGGGGAGGCTAACACCGGGGAGCTGTTTTTT. Its translation is CAISGEANTGELFF.

The rearrangement links TRBV12-3 or TRBV12-4 to TRBJ1-5, with D hard to call. Deletions cut 1 base from V and 6 bases from J, with 13 bases between. The CDR3 extends over 15 amino acids. CDR3 nucleotides: TGTGCCAGCAGTTTAGGGGTGGGGTTAAGTCAGCCCCAGCATTTT. Protein sequence: CASSLGVGLSQPQHF.

V is TRBV5-1 and J is TRBJ1-1, with 8 bases that match TRBD1. Germline V gene sequence: CDR1 SGHRS, CDR2 YFSETQ. The V segment lost 4 bases and the J segment 4 bases; nucleotides outside the gene matches: 12. The CDR3 has 16 residues. DNA of the CDR3: TGCGCCAGCAGCCCTGGGGTACAGGGGGAGGGCACTGAAGCTTTCTTT. This translates into CASSPGVQGEGTEAFF.

The chain recombines TRBV7-2 with TRBJ2-1; 8 bases are shared with TRBD2. This CDR3 spans 14 amino acids. J gave up 7 bases and V 5 bases, and 7 bases lay outside the gene matches. CDR1 is SGHTA and CDR2 is FQGNSA in the germline V gene. This CDR3 is CASSLRGGRNEQFF. DNA of the CDR3: TGTGCCAGCAGCCTACGGGGCGGGAGGAATGAGCAGTTCTTC.